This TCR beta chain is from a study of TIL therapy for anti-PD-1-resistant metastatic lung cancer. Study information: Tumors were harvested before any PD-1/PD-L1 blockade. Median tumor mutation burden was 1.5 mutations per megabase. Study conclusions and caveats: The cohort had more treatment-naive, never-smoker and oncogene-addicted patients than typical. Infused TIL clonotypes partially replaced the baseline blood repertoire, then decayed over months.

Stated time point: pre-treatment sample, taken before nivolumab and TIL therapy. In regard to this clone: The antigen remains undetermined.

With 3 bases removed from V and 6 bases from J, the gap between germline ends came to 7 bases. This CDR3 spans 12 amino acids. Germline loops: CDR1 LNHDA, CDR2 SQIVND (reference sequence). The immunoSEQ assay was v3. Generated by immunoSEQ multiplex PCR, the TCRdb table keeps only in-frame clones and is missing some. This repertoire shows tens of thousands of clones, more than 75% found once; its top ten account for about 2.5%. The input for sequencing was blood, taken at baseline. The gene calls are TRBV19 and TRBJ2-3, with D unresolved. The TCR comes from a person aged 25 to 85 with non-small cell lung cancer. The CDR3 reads CASSIKGDTQYF. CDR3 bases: TGTGCCAGTAGTATTAAAGGGGATACGCAGTATTTT.